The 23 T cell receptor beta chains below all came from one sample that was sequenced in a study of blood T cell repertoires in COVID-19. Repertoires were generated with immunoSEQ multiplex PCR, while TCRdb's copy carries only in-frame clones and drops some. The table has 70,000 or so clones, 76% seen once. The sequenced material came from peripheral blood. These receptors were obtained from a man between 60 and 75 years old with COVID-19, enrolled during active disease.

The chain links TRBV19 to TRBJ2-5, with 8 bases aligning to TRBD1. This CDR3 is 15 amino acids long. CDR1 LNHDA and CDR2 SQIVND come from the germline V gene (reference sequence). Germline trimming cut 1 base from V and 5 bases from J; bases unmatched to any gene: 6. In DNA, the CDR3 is TGTGCCAGTAGTATAGCGGCAGGGGGCGACGAGACCCAGTACTTC. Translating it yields CASSIAAGGDETQYF. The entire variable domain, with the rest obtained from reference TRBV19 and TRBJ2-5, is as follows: DGGITQSPKYLFRKEGQNVTLSCEQNLNHDAMYWYRQDPGQGLRLIYYSQIVNDFQKGDIAEGYSVSREKKESFPLTVTSAQKNPTAFYLCASSIAAGGDETQYFGPGTRLLVL.

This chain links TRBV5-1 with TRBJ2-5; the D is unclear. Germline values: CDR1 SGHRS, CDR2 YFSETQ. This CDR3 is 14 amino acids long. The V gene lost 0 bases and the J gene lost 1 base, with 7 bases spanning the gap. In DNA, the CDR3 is TGCGCCAGCAGCTTGGCTATTGGCCAAGAGACCCAGTACTTC. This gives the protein CASSLAIGQETQYF.

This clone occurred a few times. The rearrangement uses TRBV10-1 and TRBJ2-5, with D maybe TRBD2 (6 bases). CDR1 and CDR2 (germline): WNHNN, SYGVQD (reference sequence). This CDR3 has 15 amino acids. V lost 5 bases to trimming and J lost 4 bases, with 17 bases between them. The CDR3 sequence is CASSLEGVGRETQYF. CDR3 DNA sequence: TGCGCCAGCAGTCTGGAGGGAGTGGGCAGAGAGACCCAGTACTTC.

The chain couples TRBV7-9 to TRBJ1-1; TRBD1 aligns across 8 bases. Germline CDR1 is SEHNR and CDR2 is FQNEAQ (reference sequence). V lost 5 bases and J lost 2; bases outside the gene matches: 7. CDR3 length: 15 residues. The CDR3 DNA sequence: TGTGCCAGCAGCCTTCAGGGACAGGCCAACACTGAAGCTTTCTTT. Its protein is CASSLQGQANTEAFF.

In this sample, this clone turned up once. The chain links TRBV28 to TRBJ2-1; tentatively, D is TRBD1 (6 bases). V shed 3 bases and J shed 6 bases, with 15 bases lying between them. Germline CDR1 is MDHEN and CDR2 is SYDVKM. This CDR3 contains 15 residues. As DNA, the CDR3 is TGTGCCAGCAGTTTGGGCAGGGGAAGGGCCAATGAGCAGTTCTTC. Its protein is CASSLGRGRANEQFF.

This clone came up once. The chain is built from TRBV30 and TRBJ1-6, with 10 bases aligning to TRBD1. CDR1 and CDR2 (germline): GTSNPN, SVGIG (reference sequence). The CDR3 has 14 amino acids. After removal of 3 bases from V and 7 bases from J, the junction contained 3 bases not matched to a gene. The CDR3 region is CAWSQGQGNSPLHF. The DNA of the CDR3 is TGTGCCTGGAGCCAGGGACAGGGGAATTCACCCCTCCACTTT.

The CDR3: CASSAGTSGTISFF. DNA for the CDR3: TGTGCCAGCAGCGCCGGGACTAGCGGTACAATCTCTTTCTTC. The V call is TRBV9, the J call TRBJ2-1, with 11 bases aligning to TRBD2. Germline assignment: CDR1 SGDLS and CDR2 YYNGEE. The V gene end was trimmed by 3 bases and the J gene end by 16 bases; junction bases not matched to a gene: 12. This CDR3 region has 14 residues. Using reference TRBV9 and TRBJ2-1 for the parts outside the CDR3, the full variable domain is DSGVTQTPKHLITATGQRVTLRCSPRSGDLSVYWYQQSLDQGLQFLIQYYNGEERAKGNILERFSAQQFPDLHSELNLSSLELGDSALYFCASSAGTSGTISFFGPGTRLTVL.

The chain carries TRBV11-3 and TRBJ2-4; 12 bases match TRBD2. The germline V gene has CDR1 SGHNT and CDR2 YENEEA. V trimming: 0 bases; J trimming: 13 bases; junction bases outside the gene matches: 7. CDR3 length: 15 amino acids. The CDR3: CASSLDRASGRVQYF. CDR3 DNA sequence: TGTGCCAGCAGCTTAGATCGGGCTAGCGGGAGGGTCCAGTACTTC.

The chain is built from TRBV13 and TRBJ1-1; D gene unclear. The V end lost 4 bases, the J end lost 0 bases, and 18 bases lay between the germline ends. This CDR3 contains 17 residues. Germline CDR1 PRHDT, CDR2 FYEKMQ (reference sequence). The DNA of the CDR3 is TGTGCCAGCAGCTACCTGGGTTCGGCAGACATGAACACTGAAGCTTTCTTT. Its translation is CASSYLGSADMNTEAFF. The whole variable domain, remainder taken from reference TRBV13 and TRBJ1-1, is AAGVIQSPRHLIKEKRETATLKCYPIPRHDTVYWYQQGPGQDPQFLISFYEKMQSDKGSIPDRFSAQQFSDYHSELNMSSLELGDSALYFCASSYLGSADMNTEAFFGQGTRLTVV.

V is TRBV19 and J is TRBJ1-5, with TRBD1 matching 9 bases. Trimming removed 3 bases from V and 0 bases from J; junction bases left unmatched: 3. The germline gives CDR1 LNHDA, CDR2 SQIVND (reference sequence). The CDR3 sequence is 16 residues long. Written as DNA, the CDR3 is TGTGCCAGTAGTATGGGGACAGGGATTAGCAATCAGCCCCAGCATTTT. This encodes CASSMGTGISNQPQHF.

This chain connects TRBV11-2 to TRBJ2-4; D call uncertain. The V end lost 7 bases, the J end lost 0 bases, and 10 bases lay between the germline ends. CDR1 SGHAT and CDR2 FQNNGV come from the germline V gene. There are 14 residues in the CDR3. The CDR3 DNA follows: TGTGCCAGCACCGAGCAACGAGCCAAAAACATTCAGTACTTC. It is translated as CASTEQRAKNIQYF.

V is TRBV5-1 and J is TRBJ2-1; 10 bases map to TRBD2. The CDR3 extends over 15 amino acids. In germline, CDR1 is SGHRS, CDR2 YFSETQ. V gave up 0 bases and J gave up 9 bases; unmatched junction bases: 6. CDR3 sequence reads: CASSLAASGSREQFF. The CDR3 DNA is TGCGCCAGCAGCTTGGCGGCTAGCGGGAGTCGTGAGCAGTTCTTC. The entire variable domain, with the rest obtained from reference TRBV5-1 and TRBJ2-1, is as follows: KAGVTQTPRYLIKTRGQQVTLSCSPISGHRSVSWYQQTPGQGLQFLFEYFSETQRNKGNFPGRFSGRQFSNSRSEMNVSTLELGDSALYLCASSLAASGSREQFFGPGTRLTVL.

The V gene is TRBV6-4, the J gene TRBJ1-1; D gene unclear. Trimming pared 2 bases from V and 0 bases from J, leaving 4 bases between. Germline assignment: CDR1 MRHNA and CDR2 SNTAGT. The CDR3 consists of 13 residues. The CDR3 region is CASSDEVNTEAFF. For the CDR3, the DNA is TGTGCCAGCAGTGACGAGGTGAACACTGAAGCTTTCTTT.

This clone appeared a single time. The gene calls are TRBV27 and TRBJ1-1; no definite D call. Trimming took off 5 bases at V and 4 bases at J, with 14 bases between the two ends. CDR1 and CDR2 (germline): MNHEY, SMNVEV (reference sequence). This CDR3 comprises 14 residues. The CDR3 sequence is CASSPQVGSTEAFF. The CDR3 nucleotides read TGTGCCAGCAGTCCGCAAGTCGGGAGCACTGAAGCTTTCTTT.

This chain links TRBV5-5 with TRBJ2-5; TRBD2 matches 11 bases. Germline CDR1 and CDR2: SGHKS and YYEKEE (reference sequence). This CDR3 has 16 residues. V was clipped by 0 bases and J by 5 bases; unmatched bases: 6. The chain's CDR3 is CASSLDVAGGGETQYF. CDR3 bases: TGTGCCAGCAGCTTGGACGTAGCGGGAGGGGGTGAGACCCAGTACTTC.

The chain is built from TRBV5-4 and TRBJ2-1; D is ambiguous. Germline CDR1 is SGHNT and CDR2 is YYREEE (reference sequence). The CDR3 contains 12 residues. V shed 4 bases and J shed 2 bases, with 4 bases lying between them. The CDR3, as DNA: TGTGCCAGCAGCATAACCTACAATGAGCAGTTCTTC. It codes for CASSITYNEQFF.

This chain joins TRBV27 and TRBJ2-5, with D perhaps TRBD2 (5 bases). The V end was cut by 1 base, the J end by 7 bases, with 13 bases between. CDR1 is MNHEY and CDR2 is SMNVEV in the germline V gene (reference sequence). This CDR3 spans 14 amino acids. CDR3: CASSLYGVAGTQYF. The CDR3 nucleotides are TGTGCCAGCAGTTTATATGGGGTGGCGGGGACCCAGTACTTC.

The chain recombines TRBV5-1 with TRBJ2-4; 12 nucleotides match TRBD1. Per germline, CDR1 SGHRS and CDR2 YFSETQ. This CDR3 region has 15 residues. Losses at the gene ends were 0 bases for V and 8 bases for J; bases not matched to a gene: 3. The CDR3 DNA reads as TGCGCCAGCAGCTTGGCGGGACAGGGGGCTGACATTCAGTACTTC. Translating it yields CASSLAGQGADIQYF.

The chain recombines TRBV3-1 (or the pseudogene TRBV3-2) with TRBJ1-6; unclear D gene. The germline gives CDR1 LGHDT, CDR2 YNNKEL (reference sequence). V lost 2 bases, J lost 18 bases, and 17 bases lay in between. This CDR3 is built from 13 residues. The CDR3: CASSQSVRGTYHF. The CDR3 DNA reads TGTGCCAGCAGCCAAAGCGTCCGAGGCACCTACCACTTT.

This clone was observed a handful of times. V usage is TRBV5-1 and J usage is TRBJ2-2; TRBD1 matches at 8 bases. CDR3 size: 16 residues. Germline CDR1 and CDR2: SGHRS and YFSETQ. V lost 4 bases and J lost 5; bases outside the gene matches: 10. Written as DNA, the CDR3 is TGCGCCAGCAGCCATGGACAGGGCTTTTGGACCGGGGAGCTGTTTTTT. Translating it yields CASSHGQGFWTGELFF.

The CDR3 DNA reads as TGTGCCAGCAGCCTGACGGGGGGTGGCTACACCTTC. Protein product: CASSLTGGGYTF. This chain links TRBV6-7 with TRBJ1-2; possible D gene TRBD1, 5 bases. TRBV6-7 is recorded as an ORF, its role being uncertain. V was shortened by 6 bases and J by 7 bases, with 12 bases between the two germline ends. This CDR3 contains 12 residues.

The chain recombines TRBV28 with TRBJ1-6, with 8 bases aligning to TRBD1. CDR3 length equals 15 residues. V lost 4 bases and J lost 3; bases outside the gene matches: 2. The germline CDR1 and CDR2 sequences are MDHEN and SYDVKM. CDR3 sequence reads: CASSSGQDYNSPLHF. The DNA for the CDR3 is TGTGCCAGCAGTTCGGGACAGGACTATAATTCACCCCTCCACTTT.

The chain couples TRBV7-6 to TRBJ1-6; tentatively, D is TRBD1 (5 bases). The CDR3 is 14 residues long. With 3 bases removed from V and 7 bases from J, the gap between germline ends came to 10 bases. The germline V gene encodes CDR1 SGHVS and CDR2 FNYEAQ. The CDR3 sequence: CASSFDSPNSPLHF. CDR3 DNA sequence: TGTGCCAGCAGCTTCGACAGTCCCAATTCACCCCTCCACTTT.